The table lists the clone carrying this T cell receptor beta chain with a count of one. This sample was included in a study of T cell responses to AZD1222 COVID-19 vaccine. This table comes from immunoSEQ multiplex PCR, and its TCRdb copy is limited to in-frame clones, with some not included. The table lists 95,000 to 100,000 clones, 70% to 90% of them singletons. This CDR3 has 14 residues. CDR1 is SNHLY and CDR2 is FYNNEI in the germline V gene. Losses at the gene ends were 9 bases for V and 1 base for J; bases not matched to a gene: 7. This specimen consisted of peripheral blood, obtained on day 0 of AZD1222 vaccination. The genes are TRBV2 and TRBJ1-1; TRBD1 matches 8 bases. The receptor comes from an adult in good health. The CDR3 DNA reads TGTGCCAGTGGGTCGGACAGGGAGAACACTGAAGCTTTCTTT. It is translated as CASGSDRENTEAFF.